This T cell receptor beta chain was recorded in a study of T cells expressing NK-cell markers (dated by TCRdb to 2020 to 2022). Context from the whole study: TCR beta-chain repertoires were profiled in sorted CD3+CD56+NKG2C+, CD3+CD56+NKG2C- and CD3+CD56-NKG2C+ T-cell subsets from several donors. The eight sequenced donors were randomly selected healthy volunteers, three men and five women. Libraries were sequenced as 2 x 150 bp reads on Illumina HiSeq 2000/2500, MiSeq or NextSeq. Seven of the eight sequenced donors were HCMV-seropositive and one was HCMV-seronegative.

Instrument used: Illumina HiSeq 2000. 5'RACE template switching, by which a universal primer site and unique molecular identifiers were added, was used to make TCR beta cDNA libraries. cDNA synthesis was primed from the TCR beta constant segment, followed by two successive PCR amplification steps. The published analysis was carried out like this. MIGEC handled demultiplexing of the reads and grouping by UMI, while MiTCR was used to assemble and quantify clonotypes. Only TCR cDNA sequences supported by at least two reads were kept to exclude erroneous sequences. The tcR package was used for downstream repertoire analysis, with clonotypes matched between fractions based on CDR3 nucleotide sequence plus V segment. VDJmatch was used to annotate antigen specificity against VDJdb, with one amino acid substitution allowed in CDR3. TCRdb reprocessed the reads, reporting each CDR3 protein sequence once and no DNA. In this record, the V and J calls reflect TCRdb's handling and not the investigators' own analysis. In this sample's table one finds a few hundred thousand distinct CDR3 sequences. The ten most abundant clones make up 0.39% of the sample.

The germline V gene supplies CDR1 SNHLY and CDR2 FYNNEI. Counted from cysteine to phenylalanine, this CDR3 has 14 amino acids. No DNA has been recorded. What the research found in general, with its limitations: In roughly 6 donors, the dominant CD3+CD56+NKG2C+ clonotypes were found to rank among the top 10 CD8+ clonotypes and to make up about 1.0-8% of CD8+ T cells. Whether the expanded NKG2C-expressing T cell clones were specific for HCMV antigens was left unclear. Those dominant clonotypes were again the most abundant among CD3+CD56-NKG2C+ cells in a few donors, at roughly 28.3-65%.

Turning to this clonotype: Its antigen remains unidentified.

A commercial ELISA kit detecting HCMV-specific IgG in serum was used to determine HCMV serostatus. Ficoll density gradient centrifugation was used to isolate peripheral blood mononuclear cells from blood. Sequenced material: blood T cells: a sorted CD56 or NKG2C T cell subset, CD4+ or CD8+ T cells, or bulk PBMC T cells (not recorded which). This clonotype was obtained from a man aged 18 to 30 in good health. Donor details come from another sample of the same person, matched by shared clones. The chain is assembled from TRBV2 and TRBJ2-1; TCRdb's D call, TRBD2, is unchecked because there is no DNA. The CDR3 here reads CASSREVAYNEQFF. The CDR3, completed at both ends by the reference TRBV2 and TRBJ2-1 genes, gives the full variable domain EPEVTQTPSHQVTQMGQEVILRCVPISNHLYFYWYRQILGQKVEFLVSFYNNEISEKSEIFDDQFSVERPDGSNFTLKIRSTKLEDSAMYFCASSREVAYNEQFFGPGTRLTVL.